The 25 T cell receptor beta chains presented below share a single source sample, sequenced in a study of blood T cell repertoires in COVID-19. Sequencing was performed with immunoSEQ multiplex PCR; in TCRdb, only in-frame clones are kept and a portion is missing. The profile shows approximately 140,000 clones, roughly four fifths of them singletons. Sequencing was carried out using peripheral blood. The receptor set was obtained from a human donor in a cohort sampled during active COVID-19.

This clone was counted once. J is TRBJ2-1 and V is TRBV7-6, with TRBD1 as a possible D gene (6 bases). Looked up from germline, CDR1 is SGHVS and CDR2 is FNYEAQ. V was pared by 6 bases and J by 1 base, with 7 bases between. The CDR3 is 13 amino acids. CDR3 amino acids: CASRTGSYNEQFF. The DNA of the CDR3 is TGTGCCAGCAGGACAGGATCCTACAATGAGCAGTTCTTC.

The V call is TRBV2, the J call TRBJ1-5; TRBD1 agrees at 7 bases. The CDR3 loop spans 16 amino acids. Losses at the gene ends were 2 bases for V and 7 bases for J; bases not matched to a gene: 11. CDR1 and CDR2 (germline): SNHLY, FYNNEI. CDR3 in amino acids: CASSENPDRPGQPQHF. CDR3 sequence (DNA): TGTGCCAGCAGTGAAAACCCGGACAGGCCTGGGCAGCCCCAGCATTTT. The complete variable domain, with remaining parts taken from reference TRBV2 and TRBJ1-5, reads EPEVTQTPSHQVTQMGQEVILRCVPISNHLYFYWYRQILGQKVEFLVSFYNNEISEKSEIFDDQFSVERPDGSNFTLKIRSTKLEDSAMYFCASSENPDRPGQPQHFGDGTRLSIL.

The J gene is TRBJ2-1, the V gene TRBV5-1; 9 bases align to TRBD1. Germline trimming cut 5 bases from V and 2 bases from J; bases unmatched to any gene: 5. The CDR3 has 15 amino acids. Looked up from germline, CDR1 is SGHRS and CDR2 is YFSETQ. DNA for the CDR3: TGCGCCAGCAGAATCGGACAGGGGACCTACAATGAGCAGTTCTTC. This codes for CASRIGQGTYNEQFF.

This chain connects TRBV5-4 to TRBJ2-3, with D unresolved. This CDR3 is 11 amino acids long. Germline V gene sequence: CDR1 SGHNT, CDR2 YYREEE (reference sequence). Trimming removed 3 bases at V and 5 bases at J, with 4 bases between. This CDR3 reads CASSSQDTQYF. The CDR3 coding sequence is TGTGCCAGCAGCTCCCAAGATACGCAGTATTTT.

The chain couples TRBV6-2 or TRBV6-3 to TRBJ1-6; D perhaps matches TRBD1 (6 bases). This CDR3 region has 14 residues. V was pared by 4 bases and J by 9 bases, with 13 bases between. CDR1 and CDR2 (germline): MNHEY, SVGEGT. The CDR3 reads CASSSNSGVSPLHF. The CDR3, as DNA: TGTGCCAGCAGTTCCAACTCAGGGGTTTCACCCCTCCACTTT.

This chain uses TRBV6-5 with TRBJ2-7; the match to TRBD1 covers 10 bases. CDR3 length equals 14 residues. Per the germline V gene, CDR1 is MNHEY and CDR2 is SVGAGI. J gave up 5 bases and V 6 bases, and 7 bases lay outside the gene matches. The chain's CDR3 is CASRLDRGLNEQYF. CDR3 in DNA: TGTGCCAGCAGGCTCGACAGGGGGCTTAACGAGCAGTACTTC.

V and J are TRBV7-6 and TRBJ2-1, with 7 bases identical to TRBD2. The germline CDR1 and CDR2 sequences are SGHVS and FNYEAQ. The CDR3 consists of 16 residues. The V gene end was trimmed by 4 bases and the J gene end by 3 bases; junction bases not matched to a gene: 9. CDR3 sequence: CASSSLESGDYNEQFF. DNA for the CDR3: TGTGCCAGCAGCTCCCTCGAGAGCGGGGACTACAATGAGCAGTTCTTC. Full variable domain (rest looked up from reference TRBV7-6 and TRBJ2-1): GAGVSQSPRYKVTKRGQDVALRCDPISGHVSLYWYRQALGQGPEFLTYFNYEAQQDKSGLPNDRFSAERPEGSISTLTIQRTEQRDSAMYRCASSSLESGDYNEQFFGPGTRLTVL.

This chain joins TRBV28 and TRBJ1-5, with D maybe TRBD1 (5 bases). This CDR3 comprises 13 residues. CDR1 is MDHEN and CDR2 is SYDVKM in the germline V gene. The V and J ends lost 11 bases and 4 bases respectively, with 15 bases between them. For the CDR3, the DNA is TGTGCCTCCAGGGCGGGACCAAATCAGCCCCAGCATTTT. This sequence encodes CASRAGPNQPQHF.

V and J are TRBV3-1 (or the pseudogene TRBV3-2) and TRBJ2-7; D is perhaps TRBD1 (5 bases). Germline CDR1 LGHDT, CDR2 YNNKEL (reference sequence). The CDR3 is made up of 12 amino acids. The V end lost 3 bases, the J end lost 6 bases, and 9 bases lay between the germline ends. The CDR3 nucleotides are TGTGCCAGCAGCCAGTCCACAGGCGAGCAGTACTTC. It yields the protein CASSQSTGEQYF.

The chain employs TRBV10-3 and TRBJ2-7; TRBD1 agrees at 8 bases. The V and J ends lost 3 bases and 1 base, in that order; junction bases with no gene match: 8. There are 16 residues in the CDR3. The germline gives CDR1 ENHRY, CDR2 SYGVKD. The CDR3 spells CAISEPGQGRSYEQYF. In DNA form, the CDR3 reads TGTGCCATCAGTGAACCCGGACAGGGACGATCCTACGAGCAGTACTTC.

This chain links TRBV10-3 with TRBJ2-1; TRBD1 is a possible D gene (6 bases). With 10 bases removed from V and 5 bases from J, the gap between germline ends came to 15 bases. This CDR3 has 13 amino acids. Germline assignment: CDR1 ENHRY and CDR2 SYGVKD. The chain's CDR3 is CATQFGQHNEQFF. The CDR3, as DNA: TGTGCCACACAATTTGGACAGCACAATGAGCAGTTCTTC.

The chain recombines TRBV5-5 with TRBJ2-1, with TRBD2 identical over 10 bases. The V gene end was trimmed by 0 bases and the J gene end by 7 bases; junction bases not matched to a gene: 7. Germline values: CDR1 SGHKS, CDR2 YYEKEE (reference sequence). CDR3 length equals 16 residues. The CDR3 loop reads CASSLALAGAPNEQFF. The DNA for the CDR3 is TGTGCCAGCAGCTTGGCCCTAGCGGGAGCTCCTAATGAGCAGTTCTTC.

V gene TRBV28 combines with J gene TRBJ1-1, with D possibly matching TRBD1 (5 bases). CDR1 MDHEN and CDR2 SYDVKM come from the germline V gene. Trimming removed 6 bases at V and 1 base at J, with 12 bases between. This CDR3 has 14 residues. CDR3 in amino acids: CASSRRQRNTEAFF. CDR3 DNA: TGTGCCAGCAGCCGCCGACAGCGGAACACTGAAGCTTTCTTT.

This chain connects TRBV29-1 to TRBJ1-1; no clear D gene. The CDR3 sequence is 13 residues long. Germline values: CDR1 SQVTM, CDR2 ANQGSEA. V lost 7 bases to trimming and J lost 1 base, with 13 bases between them. CDR3 nucleotide sequence: TGCAGCGCCCCGCGGGCCCAGAACACTGAAGCTTTCTTT. It specifies CSAPRAQNTEAFF.

This sequence joins TRBV5-8 and TRBJ2-3, with TRBD2 as a possible D gene (6 bases). Germline V CDR1 and CDR2: SGHTS, YDEGEE. V lost 1 base to trimming and J lost 0 bases, with 15 bases between them. This CDR3 contains 17 residues. This CDR3 is CASSLYLRRGSTDTQYF. The CDR3 coding sequence is TGTGCCAGCAGCTTGTACTTACGGAGGGGTAGCACAGATACGCAGTATTTT. The full variable domain, its missing parts supplied by reference TRBV5-8 and TRBJ2-3, is EAGVTQSPTHLIKTRGQQATLRCSPISGHTSVYWYQQALGLGLQFLLWYDEGEERNRGNFPPRFSGRQFPNYSSELNVNALELEDSALYLCASSLYLRRGSTDTQYFGPGTRLTVL.

The chain links TRBV7-9 to TRBJ2-2, with 7 nucleotides matching TRBD1. The CDR3 sequence is 17 residues long. Trimming removed 4 bases from V and 0 bases from J; junction bases left unmatched: 8. Germline assignment: CDR1 SEHNR and CDR2 FQNEAQ (reference sequence). Here the CDR3 reads CASSSLPGQTNTGELFF. DNA of the CDR3: TGTGCCAGCAGCTCCCTTCCGGGACAGACGAACACCGGGGAGCTGTTTTTT.

This clone appeared a few times. This chain links TRBV7-9 with TRBJ2-2, with a weak D call TRBD1 (6 bases). The V and J ends lost 2 bases and 7 bases respectively, with 14 bases between them. Germline CDR1 is SEHNR and CDR2 is FQNEAQ (reference sequence). The length of the CDR3 is 15 residues. CDR3 amino acids: CASSLPTGSGGELFF. For the CDR3, the DNA is TGTGCCAGCAGCTTACCCACAGGGTCGGGCGGGGAGCTGTTTTTT.

The V call is TRBV28, the J call TRBJ1-2; D is perhaps TRBD1 (5 bases). V dropped 5 bases and J dropped 1 base, with 11 bases sitting between them. Germline CDR1 and CDR2: MDHEN and SYDVKM. There are 14 residues in the CDR3. CDR3 residues: CASSRAGLNYGYTF. The CDR3 DNA sequence: TGTGCCAGCAGTCGGGCGGGGCTTAACTATGGCTACACCTTC.

This sequence joins TRBV7-3 and TRBJ2-7; 8 positions agree with TRBD2. CDR1 and CDR2 (germline): SGHTA, FQGTGA. The CDR3 is 14 residues long. V was clipped by 2 bases and J by 0 bases; unmatched bases: 0. For the CDR3, the DNA is TGTGCCAGCAGCTTACGGGGGGGCTCCTACGAGCAGTACTTC. Translated: CASSLRGGSYEQYF.

The rearrangement links TRBV6-1 to TRBJ2-7, with 12 bases aligning to TRBD2. This CDR3 spans 18 amino acids. Looked up from germline, CDR1 is MNHNS and CDR2 is SASEGT. V was clipped by 3 bases and J by 4 bases; unmatched bases: 13. As DNA, the CDR3 is TGTGCCAGCAGTGAGCGAATTGGGCTAGCGGGAGGGCGTTACGAGCAGTACTTC. It specifies CASSERIGLAGGRYEQYF.

V and J are TRBV6-5 and TRBJ1-2; weak D call: TRBD1 (5 bases). This CDR3 is built from 15 residues. Germline V gene data show CDR1 as MNHEY and CDR2 as SVGAGI. V lost 6 bases and J 2 bases, leaving 16 bases between the germline ends. CDR3 sequence reads: CASRVGPFGNYGYTF. The DNA for the CDR3 is TGTGCCAGCAGAGTGGGGCCGTTTGGGAACTATGGCTACACCTTC.

This chain connects TRBV25-1 to TRBJ2-2; tentatively, D is TRBD1 (5 bases). V lost 3 bases and J 2 bases, leaving 7 bases between the germline ends. Germline V gene lookup returns CDR1 MGHDK and CDR2 SYGVNS. CDR3 length: 14 amino acids. CDR3 protein: CASSDWGNTGELFF. The CDR3 DNA sequence: TGTGCCAGCAGTGACTGGGGCAACACCGGGGAGCTGTTTTTT. The entire variable domain, with the rest obtained from reference TRBV25-1 and TRBJ2-2, is as follows: EADIYQTPRYLVIGTGKKITLECSQTMGHDKMYWYQQDPGMELHLIHYSYGVNSTEKGDLSSESTVSRIRTEHFPLTLESARPSHTSQYLCASSDWGNTGELFFGEGSRLTVL.

The chain uses TRBV28 and TRBJ2-3; 12 bases are shared with TRBD2. This CDR3 is built from 16 residues. Germline V gene data show CDR1 as MDHEN and CDR2 as SYDVKM. With 8 bases clipped from V and 0 bases from J, the junction kept 6 bases outside the gene matches. The chain's CDR3 is CASGGLAGFSTDTQYF. CDR3 sequence (DNA): TGTGCCAGCGGAGGACTAGCGGGGTTTAGCACAGATACGCAGTATTTT.

In its sample, this clone was seen a few times. The J gene is TRBJ2-2, the V gene TRBV27, with 8 bases matching TRBD2. The V gene's germline CDR1 is MNHEY and CDR2 SMNVEV (reference sequence). V lost 3 bases to trimming and J lost 0 bases; unmatched junction nucleotides: 3. CDR3 length: 16 amino acids. The CDR3 DNA reads as TGTGCCAGCAGTTTTAGCGGGGCCGCGAACACCGGGGAGCTGTTTTTT. Translation: CASSFSGAANTGELFF.

The gene calls are TRBV18 and TRBJ2-3, with TRBD2 as a possible D gene (5 bases). Germline CDR1 and CDR2: KGHSH and LQKENI. With 0 bases removed from V and 6 bases from J, the gap between germline ends came to 16 bases. The CDR3 is 16 residues long. CDR3 amino acids: CASSPPGEGKSDTQYF. The CDR3 nucleotides are TGTGCCAGCTCACCACCCGGAGAGGGAAAGTCGGATACGCAGTATTTT.